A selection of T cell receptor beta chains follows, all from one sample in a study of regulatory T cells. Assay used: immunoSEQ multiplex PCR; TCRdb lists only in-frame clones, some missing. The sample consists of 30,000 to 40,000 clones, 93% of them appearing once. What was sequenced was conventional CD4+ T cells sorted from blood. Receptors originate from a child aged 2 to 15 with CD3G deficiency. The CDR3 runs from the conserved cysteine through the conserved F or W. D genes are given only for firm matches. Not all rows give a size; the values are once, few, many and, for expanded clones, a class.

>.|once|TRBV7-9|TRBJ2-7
TGTGCCAGCAGCTCAGAGTACTTC
CASSSEYF
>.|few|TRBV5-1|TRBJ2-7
TGCGCCAGCAGCTTAGAGACGGGTAAGGAGCAGTACTTC
CASSLETGKEQYF
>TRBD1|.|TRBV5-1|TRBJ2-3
TGCGCCAGCAGCTTGGCCCGGGACAGTCGAAGCACAGATACGCAGTATTTT
CASSLARDSRSTDTQYF
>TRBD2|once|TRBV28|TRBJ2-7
TGTGCCAGCAGGGGGGGACTAGCCCCATACGAGCAGTACTTC
CASRGGLAPYEQYF
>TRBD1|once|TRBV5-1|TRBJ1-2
TGCGCCAGCCGACAGGGATCCGGGTATGGCTACACCTTC
CASRQGSGYGYTF
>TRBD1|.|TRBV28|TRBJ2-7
TGTGCCAGCAGTTCCCTAGGGGCAGGGGGCTACGAGCAGTACTTC
CASSSLGAGGYEQYF
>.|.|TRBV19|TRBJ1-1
TGTGCCAGTAGCCCTACAGGAATCACTGAAGCTTTCTTT
CASSPTGITEAFF
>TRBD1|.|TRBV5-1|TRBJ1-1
TGCGCCAGCAGCTCCCAACAGGGGGCTGAAGCTTTCTTT
CASSSQQGAEAFF
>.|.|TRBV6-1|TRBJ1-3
TGTGCCAGCAGTCTACAGGGATACGGAAACACCATATATTTT
CASSLQGYGNTIYF
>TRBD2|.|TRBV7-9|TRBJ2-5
TGTGCCAGCAGCTTATTTCGGGAGGGCCGGCGGGAGACCCAGTACTTC
CASSLFREGRRETQYF
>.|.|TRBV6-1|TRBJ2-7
TGTGCCAGCAGTGAACAAGTTGGCGAGCAGTACTTC
CASSEQVGEQYF
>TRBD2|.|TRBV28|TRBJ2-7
TGTGCCAGCAGTTTGCCGGGGAGGGCCTGGGAGCAGTACTTC
CASSLPGRAWEQYF
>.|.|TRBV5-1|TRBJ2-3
TGCGCCAGCAGCTTGGGACAACTCACAGATACGCAGTATTTT
CASSLGQLTDTQYF
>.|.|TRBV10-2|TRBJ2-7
TGCGCCAGCAGCCCGGTCGGGGAGAAAAACGAGCAGTACTTC
CASSPVGEKNEQYF